This T cell receptor (beta chain) is drawn from a study of CD8 T cells in Susac syndrome. RNA amounts of about 0.45 to 1 ug underwent reverse transcription with random hexamers. TCRdb reanalysed the immunoSEQ multiplex PCR reads using MiXCR and keeps one entry per CDR3 protein. In the table there are 160,000 or so distinct CDR3 sequences, approximately 95% of which are singletons. Germline CDR1 is MRHNA and CDR2 is SNTAGT. Trimming took 4 bases from V and 0 from J; bases not matched to a gene: 6. There are 17 residues in the CDR3. This clonotype appeared a single time. This sequence joins TRBV6-4 and TRBJ2-2; 9 bases match TRBD2. The sample consisted of CD4+ T cells from PBMCs. The source of this sequence is a human donor with Susac syndrome. The CDR3 loop is CASSALAGTTNTGELFF. CDR3 DNA: TGTGCCAGCAGTGCTCTAGCGGGGACCACGAACACCGGGGAGCTGTTTTTT.